The 26 T cell receptor beta chains listed next were all sequenced from one sample in a study of cytomegalovirus exposure and HLA in healthy donors. Researchers ran the PCR with 60 Vbeta and 13 Jbeta primers. Sequencing was performed with immunoSEQ multiplex PCR; in TCRdb, only in-frame clones are kept and a portion is missing. The table includes roughly 200,000 clones, around 80% detected once. Sequenced material: PBMCs. All receptors derive from a woman aged 40 to 50 in good health and CMV-seronegative.

The J gene is TRBJ2-3, the V gene TRBV6-6; 8 bases line up with TRBD2. The CDR3 loop spans 16 amino acids. V lost 4 bases to trimming and J lost 2 bases; unmatched junction nucleotides: 8. Germline V gene sequence: CDR1 MNHNY, CDR2 SVGAGI (reference sequence). The CDR3 DNA sequence: TGTGCCAGCAGTTCCCAACCGGGACTAGACACAGATACGCAGTATTTT. Its protein product is CASSSQPGLDTDTQYF.

CDR3 DNA sequence: TGTGCCAGCAAGGGGGCTTCGGGGCGATATAATTCACCCCTCCACTTT. It codes for CASKGASGRYNSPLHF. The genes are TRBV28 and TRBJ1-6; 7 nucleotides agree with TRBD1. V lost 7 bases, J lost 4 bases, and 10 bases stayed unmatched. CDR3 length: 16 residues. Germline V gene lookup returns CDR1 MDHEN and CDR2 SYDVKM.

The V and J genes are TRBV19 and TRBJ2-3; no definite D call. V lost 6 bases, J lost 5 bases, and 6 bases lay in between. The CDR3 has 11 amino acids. Germline-derived CDR1 and CDR2 are LNHDA and SQIVND (reference sequence). The CDR3 nucleotides read TGTGCCAGTAGAAACATAGATACGCAGTATTTT. This encodes CASRNIDTQYF.

The chain combines TRBV18 with TRBJ1-2, with 8 positions matching TRBD1. V trimming: 6 bases; J trimming: 2 bases; junction bases outside the gene matches: 8. The CDR3 has 15 residues. In germline, CDR1 is KGHSH, CDR2 LQKENI. The CDR3 nucleotides are TGTGCCAGCTCTGCCCGGGACAGGCGAAACTATGGCTACACCTTC. Translating gives CASSARDRRNYGYTF.

The chain recombines TRBV18 with TRBJ2-1; 9 bases agree with TRBD1. Germline trimming cut 3 bases from V and 9 bases from J; bases unmatched to any gene: 6. CDR1 is KGHSH and CDR2 is LQKENI in the germline V gene. The CDR3 is 14 residues long. As DNA, the CDR3 is TGTGCCAGCTCACCCCCATCGACAGGGGGTGAGCAGTTCTTC. Amino acids: CASSPPSTGGEQFF.

The chain uses TRBV7-9 and TRBJ2-3; D is unresolved. The CDR3 spans 14 residues. Per the germline V gene, CDR1 is SEHNR and CDR2 is FQNEAQ (reference sequence). With 1 base removed from V and 0 bases from J, the gap between germline ends came to 5 bases. The CDR3 DNA sequence: TGTGCCAGCAGCTTAGAGACTAGCACAGATACGCAGTATTTT. The encoded protein is CASSLETSTDTQYF.

This chain connects TRBV19 to TRBJ2-3; possible D gene TRBD1, 6 bases. The V and J ends lost 0 bases and 9 bases respectively, with 10 bases between them. Per the germline V gene, CDR1 is LNHDA and CDR2 is SQIVND (reference sequence). The CDR3 loop spans 13 amino acids. Here the CDR3 DNA reads TGTGCCAGTAGTATAGAATTACAGGGCACGCAGTATTTT. This translates into CASSIELQGTQYF.

The CDR3 coding sequence is TGTGCCAGTGGGCTGACAGGGAATTTTGGGGAGCTGTTTTTT. Protein product: CASGLTGNFGELFF. The rearrangement links TRBV19 to TRBJ2-2, with 7 bases fitting TRBD1. Per germline, CDR1 LNHDA and CDR2 SQIVND (reference sequence). Losses at the gene ends were 8 bases for V and 8 bases for J; bases not matched to a gene: 11. This CDR3 region has 14 residues. Looking up the rest from reference TRBV19 and TRBJ2-2 gives the full variable domain: DGGITQSPKYLFRKEGQNVTLSCEQNLNHDAMYWYRQDPGQGLRLIYYSQIVNDFQKGDIAEGYSVSREKKESFPLTVTSAQKNPTAFYLCASGLTGNFGELFFGEGSRLTVL.

The CDR3 protein is CASSFLGQGNQPQHF. DNA for the CDR3: TGTGCCAGCAGTTTCCTCGGACAGGGCAATCAGCCCCAGCATTTT. The genes are TRBV27 and TRBJ1-5, with 7 bases lining up with TRBD1. In germline, CDR1 is MNHEY, CDR2 SMNVEV (reference sequence). CDR3 length equals 15 residues. With 3 bases clipped from V and 2 bases from J, the junction kept 4 bases outside the gene matches.

The chain carries TRBV27 and TRBJ1-6; D is ambiguous. Germline values: CDR1 MNHEY, CDR2 SMNVEV (reference sequence). CDR3 size: 14 residues. Deletions cut 3 bases from V and 9 bases from J, with 12 bases between. In nucleotides, the CDR3 is TGTGCCAGCAGTTTTGGGCTATTGCGTTCACCCCTCCACTTT. It is translated as CASSFGLLRSPLHF.

Points on this clone: The sample contains more than one DNA sequence encoding this CDR3. This sequence joins TRBV5-1 and TRBJ2-7, with 10 positions matching TRBD1. V lost 3 bases and J lost 6; bases outside the gene matches: 3. The CDR3 totals 13 residues. Germline assignment: CDR1 SGHRS and CDR2 YFSETQ. The CDR3 sequence is CASSSGQGGEQYF. The DNA of the CDR3 is TGCGCCAGCAGCTCTGGACAGGGGGGCGAGCAGTACTTC.

CDR3 loop: CASSVGTGLSTDTQYF. The CDR3 coding sequence is TGTGCCAGCAGCGTGGGAACAGGCCTATCCACAGATACGCAGTATTTT. The chain has TRBV9 and TRBJ2-3, with D tentatively TRBD1 (5 bases). The CDR3 is 16 residues long. The V and J ends lost 2 bases and 2 bases respectively, with 15 bases between them. Per the germline V gene, CDR1 is SGDLS and CDR2 is YYNGEE.

V is TRBV5-1 and J is TRBJ1-2, with 7 bases matching TRBD1. This CDR3 spans 17 amino acids. The germline V gene encodes CDR1 SGHRS and CDR2 YFSETQ. V lost 0 bases, J lost 3 bases, and 11 bases stayed unmatched. CDR3 DNA sequence: TGCGCCAGCAGCTTGGAACCTGGGCGACAGGGCTACTATGGCTACACCTTC. This encodes CASSLEPGRQGYYGYTF.

V usage is TRBV4-1 and J usage is TRBJ2-5, with 7 bases fitting TRBD2. CDR3 length equals 15 residues. J was trimmed by 5 bases and V by 4 bases; bases with no gene match: 10. Germline values: CDR1 MGHRA, CDR2 YSYEKL. The CDR3 sequence is CASSLSGVLGETQYF. CDR3 coding DNA: TGCGCCAGCAGCCTGAGCGGGGTATTGGGCGAGACCCAGTACTTC.

The chain links TRBV27 to TRBJ2-5; 7 positions match TRBD1. The germline gives CDR1 MNHEY, CDR2 SMNVEV (reference sequence). With 5 bases clipped from V and 7 bases from J, the junction kept 10 bases outside the gene matches. The CDR3 sequence is 14 residues long. The CDR3 nucleotides are TGTGCCAGCAGTAGCCACCCAGGGGGAAGGACCCAGTACTTC. This encodes CASSSHPGGRTQYF.

The rearrangement links TRBV6-5 to TRBJ1-1; TRBD1 matches 7 bases. With 5 bases clipped from V and 8 bases from J, the junction kept 8 bases outside the gene matches. Germline lookup yields CDR1 MNHEY and CDR2 SVGAGI. The CDR3 consists of 13 residues. For the CDR3, the DNA is TGTGCCAGCAGTGAAAAAAGGGGGCGCGAAGCTTTCTTT. Protein: CASSEKRGREAFF.

V is TRBV10-3 and J is TRBJ1-2; D unclear. CDR1 and CDR2 from the germline V gene are ENHRY and SYGVKD. CDR3 size: 12 residues. With 2 bases removed from V and 4 bases from J, the gap between germline ends came to 5 bases. CDR3 residues: CAISEVLYGYTF. The CDR3, as DNA: TGTGCCATCAGTGAGGTTCTCTATGGCTACACCTTC.

The sample holds one count of this clone. The V gene is TRBV11-3, the J gene TRBJ2-7, with D maybe TRBD2 (6 bases). The CDR3 length is 13 residues. V lost 0 bases and J lost 7, with 10 bases in between. Germline loops: CDR1 SGHNT, CDR2 YENEEA. The CDR3 loop is CASSLEAGREQYF. The CDR3 bases are TGTGCCAGCAGCTTAGAAGCAGGGAGGGAGCAGTACTTC.

The V and J genes are TRBV7-8 and TRBJ2-7; 8 nucleotides agree with TRBD1. V dropped 0 bases and J dropped 0; count of bases not matched to a gene: 7. The germline V gene encodes CDR1 SGHVS and CDR2 FQNEAQ. This CDR3 is built from 17 residues. CDR3 DNA sequence: TGTGCCAGCAGCTTAGCCCGGACAGGGTCCTTCTCCTACGAGCAGTACTTC. Protein: CASSLARTGSFSYEQYF.

The rearrangement joins TRBV6-5 to TRBJ1-1; D remains ambiguous. From germline, CDR1 is MNHEY and CDR2 SVGAGI. V gave up 5 bases and J gave up 1 base, with 5 bases separating them. This CDR3 region has 12 residues. The CDR3 sequence: CASSRGNTEAFF. CDR3 nucleotide sequence: TGTGCCAGCAGTCGGGGGAACACTGAAGCTTTCTTT.

The chain uses TRBV6-5 and TRBJ1-6; 8 bases map to TRBD1. CDR1 and CDR2 (germline): MNHEY, SVGAGI. This CDR3 is 14 amino acids long. With 5 bases clipped from V and 10 bases from J, the junction kept 7 bases outside the gene matches. The CDR3 spells CASSRQGRESPLHF. CDR3 sequence (DNA): TGTGCCAGCAGTCGACAGGGGCGGGAATCACCCCTCCACTTT.

The chain combines TRBV5-1 with TRBJ2-1; TRBD2 agrees at 10 bases. This CDR3 is 18 amino acids long. Trimming at V came to 4 bases and at J to 0 bases, leaving 10 bases not matched to a gene. Germline CDR1 and CDR2: SGHRS and YFSETQ. In nucleotides, the CDR3 is TGCGCCAGCAGCCCCCGGGCTAGCGGGGGTTCCTCCTACAATGAGCAGTTCTTC. Protein: CASSPRASGGSSYNEQFF.

This rearrangement joins TRBV5-6 to TRBJ1-2; D uncertain. CDR1 SGHDT and CDR2 YYEEEE come from the germline V gene. Trimming left V 2 bases short and J 12 bases short, with 17 bases between. The CDR3 extends over 13 amino acids. The chain's CDR3 is CASSFPSGEGNTF. CDR3 sequence (DNA): TGTGCCAGCAGCTTCCCTTCCGGGGAAGGTAACACCTTC.

The chain uses TRBV11-2 and TRBJ2-5; a possible D gene is TRBD2 (6 bases). The CDR3 consists of 15 residues. Germline CDR1 is SGHAT and CDR2 is FQNNGV. Between the trimmed V and J ends, which lost 4 bases and 1 base, there was a span of 13 bases. CDR3: CASSSEGRLQETQYF. CDR3 DNA sequence: TGTGCCAGCAGCTCCGAAGGGAGGCTCCAAGAGACCCAGTACTTC.

The rearrangement joins TRBV5-1 to TRBJ1-5; D is perhaps TRBD1 (6 bases). Per the germline V gene, CDR1 is SGHRS and CDR2 is YFSETQ. This CDR3 region has 15 residues. V lost 0 bases and J lost 5, with 12 bases in between. CDR3 in DNA: TGCGCCAGCAGCTTGGAAGGACAGCGTTATCAGCCCCAGCATTTT. It yields the protein CASSLEGQRYQPQHF.

V usage is TRBV30 and J usage is TRBJ2-3; 9 bases are a match to TRBD1. J lost 2 bases, V lost 0 bases, and 6 bases had no gene match. The CDR3 is 16 amino acids. Looked up from germline, CDR1 is GTSNPN and CDR2 is SVGIG (reference sequence). CDR3 DNA sequence: TGTGCCTGGAGTGTAGATTGGGACAGGGTCACAGATACGCAGTATTTT. Amino acids: CAWSVDWDRVTDTQYF.